This TCR beta chain emerged from a study of T-cell reconstitution after alpha-beta-depleted transplantation in children. This clonotype was detected only a few times. Its antigen is as yet unknown. Preparation of the TCRbeta library involved a method that used unique molecular identifiers. Each CDR3 protein gets one entry after TCRdb re-called the PCR reads with MiXCR. The sample lists almost 600,000 distinct CDR3 sequences, 25% to 30% occurring once. Broader study findings: T cells produced anew were the main source of T-cell counts and diversity one year after transplant. The high TCRbeta diversity at day 60 in some patients came from surviving recipient T cells and thymic progenitors.

The CDR3 covers 14 residues. Germline V CDR1 and CDR2: SGHRS, YFSETQ. Trimming pared 2 bases from V and 7 bases from J, leaving 15 bases between. The rearrangement uses TRBV5-1 and TRBJ1-2; TRBD1 might be the D (6 bases). Sequencing was performed on PBMCs, taken before TCRalphabeta/CD19-depleted stem cell transplant. This TCR was recovered from a boy less than two years old with Wiskott-Aldrich syndrome, due to receive a stem cell transplant. The CDR3: CASSFEQGGSGYTF. CDR3 coding DNA: TGCGCCAGCAGCTTTGAACAGGGTGGCTCTGGCTACACCTTC.